This T cell receptor beta chain was sequenced for a study of T cells in Graves' hyperthyroidism and ophthalmopathy. Study-wide findings and caveats: For ophthalmopathy, model prediction preceded onset by a median about 6.2 months.

Germline-derived CDR1 and CDR2 are MNHNS and SASEGT. V was clipped by 7 bases and J by 6 bases, with 15 bases between them. The CDR3 contains 14 residues. Exclusion of a patient resulted from uncontrolled infection, other autoimmune disease, pregnancy or lactation. Researchers took RNA transcripts and amplified the TCR beta CDR3 regions from them. HTBI primers were employed in a first-round RT-PCR of the TCR CDR3. MiXCR, applied by TCRdb to the multiplex PCR reads, yields one record per CDR3 protein. The sample yields roughly 630,000 distinct CDR3 sequences, about 15% seen once. About this clonotype: Its antigen is still unknown.

The genes are TRBV6-1 and TRBJ2-2; D is unresolved. The TCR originated in a woman in her twenties or thirties with Graves' hyperthyroidism. The sequenced material came from blood. This chain's CDR3 is CASTRSRSSGELFF. The CDR3 DNA is TGTGCCAGCACTCGAAGCCGGTCCTCCGGGGAGCTGTTTTTT.